The 18 T cell receptor beta chains below all came from one sample that was sequenced in a study of shared clonotypes between healthy human individuals. Generated by immunoSEQ multiplex PCR, the TCRdb table keeps only in-frame clones and is missing some. Counted here are around 2.1 million clones, under 97% occurring once; the ten biggest clones make up roughly 0.13%. Sequenced: naive CD4+ T cells sorted from blood. Subset noted: CD45RA+ positively selected. These receptors all stem from a man aged 18 to 30 in good health.

The sample holds one count of this clone. At the DNA level, this CDR3 is encoded by other sequences in the same sample as well. The CDR3 spells CASTLTDTQYF. In DNA form, the CDR3 reads TGTGCCAGCACCCTAACAGATACGCAGTATTTT. The chain combines TRBV6-6 with TRBJ2-3; no firm D call. Germline loops: CDR1 MNHNY, CDR2 SVGAGI (reference sequence). Trimming removed 7 bases at V and 3 bases at J, with 5 bases between. The CDR3 loop spans 11 amino acids.

V and J are TRBV4-2 and TRBJ2-5, with TRBD2 matching over 12 bases. The junction had 4 bases not matched to a gene; V was cut back by 1 base and J by 4 bases. The V gene's germline CDR1 is LGHNA and CDR2 YNFKEQ. The CDR3 runs to 16 residues. The CDR3 protein is CASSQVLAGGPETQYF. Here the CDR3 DNA reads TGTGCCAGCAGCCAAGTTCTAGCGGGGGGGCCAGAGACCCAGTACTTC.

This clone was seen once. The V and J genes are TRBV6-6 and TRBJ1-2; 7 nucleotides match TRBD1. The CDR3 is 16 amino acids. After removal of 4 bases from V and 4 bases from J, the junction contained 12 bases not matched to a gene. The germline V gene encodes CDR1 MNHNY and CDR2 SVGAGI (reference sequence). CDR3 nucleotides: TGTGCCAGCAGTTCCCCAACTCGACAGGGCGCCTATGGCTACACCTTC. This translates into CASSSPTRQGAYGYTF.

This chain uses TRBV7-3 with TRBJ1-6, with D perhaps matching TRBD1 (6 bases). V shed 5 bases and J shed 6 bases, with 17 bases lying between them. The V gene's germline CDR1 is SGHTA and CDR2 FQGTGA. The CDR3 covers 16 residues. This CDR3 reads CASSARGPWSNSPLHF. DNA of the CDR3: TGTGCCAGCAGCGCCAGGGGCCCATGGAGTAATTCACCCCTCCACTTT.

J is TRBJ2-7 and V is TRBV6-1; TRBD2 is a possible D gene (6 bases). Germline V gives CDR1 MNHNS, CDR2 SASEGT. CDR3 length: 12 amino acids. Trimming removed 8 bases at V and 9 bases at J, with 17 bases between. CDR3 residues: CASGSLGRGQYF. DNA of the CDR3: TGTGCCAGCGGTTCTCTGGGGCGGGGGCAGTACTTC.

Regarding this clone: Other DNA sequences from this sample encode an identical CDR3 as well. CDR3 amino acids: CASSATGGGTEAFF. Written as DNA, the CDR3 is TGTGCCAGCAGTGCAACAGGGGGGGGTACTGAAGCTTTCTTT. The chain joins TRBV6-1 to TRBJ1-1; 8 nucleotides agree with TRBD1. Germline V gene sequence: CDR1 MNHNS, CDR2 SASEGT. This CDR3 is 14 amino acids long. Unmatched junction bases numbered 6, after V lost 4 bases and J lost 5 bases.

This chain uses TRBV6-5 with TRBJ2-7; 9 bases match TRBD1. The germline CDR1 and CDR2 sequences are MNHEY and SVGAGI. With 5 bases clipped from V and 5 bases from J, the junction kept 4 bases outside the gene matches. CDR3 length equals 13 residues. In nucleotides, the CDR3 is TGTGCCAGCAGTGCCCGGGACAGGGACGAGCAGTACTTC. Translation: CASSARDRDEQYF.

This clone showed up just once. This rearrangement joins TRBV6-5 to TRBJ2-7, with D maybe TRBD2 (6 bases). Germline V CDR1 and CDR2: MNHEY, SVGAGI. CDR3 length: 15 residues. Trimming cost V 5 bases and J 3 bases, with 17 bases left between them. CDR3 residues: CASSTLSTSRYEQYF. DNA for the CDR3: TGTGCCAGCAGTACCTTGTCGACTAGTCGCTACGAGCAGTACTTC.

Of note for this clone: Other DNA sequences in this specimen translate into the identical CDR3. The rearrangement links TRBV30 to TRBJ2-5; no clear D. The CDR3 has 11 amino acids. Germline lookup yields CDR1 GTSNPN and CDR2 SVGIG (reference sequence). With 0 bases removed from V and 5 bases from J, the gap between germline ends came to 4 bases. The CDR3 DNA is TGTGCCTGGAGTGTACAGGAGACCCAGTACTTC. Translation gives CAWSVQETQYF.

V and J are TRBV30 and TRBJ2-7; TRBD1 aligns across 10 bases. The trim removed 2 bases at V and 7 bases at J, leaving 8 bases unmatched. Germline CDR1 GTSNPN, CDR2 SVGIG (reference sequence). The CDR3 runs to 14 residues. In DNA form, the CDR3 reads TGTGCCTGGAGTAGTGGGACAGGGGTTTTTGAGCAGTACTTC. Protein: CAWSSGTGVFEQYF.

This clone was observed a single time. The same CDR3 arises from other DNA sequences in this sample as well. The gene calls are TRBV9 and TRBJ1-6, with TRBD1 matching over 7 bases. There are 14 residues in the CDR3. The germline CDR1 and CDR2 sequences are SGDLS and YYNGEE. The J segment lost 7 bases and the V segment lost 4 bases, leaving 5 bases of the junction unmatched. The CDR3 bases are TGTGCCAGCAGCCTGAGGACAGGAAATTCACCCCTCCACTTT. Its protein is CASSLRTGNSPLHF.

The gene calls are TRBV5-8 and TRBJ1-2; D perhaps matches TRBD1 (5 bases). The CDR3 extends over 14 amino acids. Per germline, CDR1 SGHTS and CDR2 YDEGEE. Between the trimmed V and J ends, which lost 4 bases and 2 bases, there was a span of 12 bases. In DNA form, the CDR3 reads TGTGCCAGCAGCACCGACAGCCCCAACTATGGCTACACCTTC. This translates into CASSTDSPNYGYTF.

This clone was seen only once. The rearrangement joins TRBV6-1 to TRBJ2-7, with TRBD2 as a possible D gene (6 bases). Germline CDR1 reads MNHNS; CDR2 reads SASEGT. Trimming shortened V by 2 bases and J by 2 bases, and 16 bases separated the two germline ends. The CDR3 extends over 16 amino acids. The CDR3 spells CASSEHRSGSPYEQYF. CDR3 DNA sequence: TGTGCCAGCAGTGAACATCGTAGCGGATCCCCCTACGAGCAGTACTTC.

This clone has just one count. V gene TRBV7-9 combines with J gene TRBJ1-1; 8 positions match TRBD1. The CDR3 consists of 14 residues. Germline CDR1 reads SEHNR; CDR2 reads FQNEAQ (reference sequence). The trim removed 6 bases at V and 4 bases at J, leaving 7 bases unmatched. The CDR3 reads CASSVQGASTEAFF. CDR3 DNA sequence: TGTGCCAGCAGTGTCCAGGGGGCGTCCACTGAAGCTTTCTTT.

The J gene is TRBJ2-1, the V gene TRBV5-1; D is perhaps TRBD1 (6 bases). V was pared by 0 bases and J by 5 bases, with 15 bases between. CDR1 SGHRS and CDR2 YFSETQ come from the germline V gene. The CDR3 sequence is 16 residues long. The chain's CDR3 is CASSLVLGHQHNEQFF. For the CDR3, the DNA is TGCGCCAGCAGCTTGGTCCTGGGACACCAGCACAATGAGCAGTTCTTC.

This clone came up once. The J gene is TRBJ1-4, the V gene TRBV5-1; no clear D. The CDR3 runs to 14 residues. V was clipped by 1 base and J by 9 bases, with 13 bases between them. Germline V gene sequence: CDR1 SGHRS, CDR2 YFSETQ. The CDR3 loop reads CASSLFSDSKKLFF. In nucleotides, the CDR3 is TGCGCCAGCAGCTTGTTCTCTGATTCGAAAAAACTGTTTTTT.

The chain carries TRBV29-1 and TRBJ2-7; 7 bases agree with TRBD1. Germline trimming cut 4 bases from V and 2 bases from J; bases unmatched to any gene: 5. Germline CDR1 and CDR2: SQVTM and ANQGSEA. The CDR3 consists of 13 residues. The CDR3 DNA reads as TGCAGCGTTGTGGGGGACAGAGCCTACGAGCAGTACTTC. Translation: CSVVGDRAYEQYF.

Remarks on this clone: Distinct nucleotide sequences in the sample also encode this CDR3. The rearrangement joins TRBV9 to TRBJ1-3; TRBD1 might be the D (5 bases). Looked up from germline, CDR1 is SGDLS and CDR2 is YYNGEE. CDR3 length: 15 amino acids. V shed 0 bases and J shed 2 bases, with 9 bases lying between them. CDR3 residues: CASSVGQGAGNTIYF. CDR3 nucleotide sequence: TGTGCCAGCAGCGTAGGTCAGGGTGCTGGAAACACCATATATTTT. Looking up the rest from reference TRBV9 and TRBJ1-3 gives the full variable domain: DSGVTQTPKHLITATGQRVTLRCSPRSGDLSVYWYQQSLDQGLQFLIQYYNGEERAKGNILERFSAQQFPDLHSELNLSSLELGDSALYFCASSVGQGAGNTIYFGEGSWLTVV.